This entry lists 28 T cell receptor beta chains sequenced from one sample in a study of blood T cell repertoires in COVID-19. TCRdb keeps only in-frame clones here, not all; method: immunoSEQ multiplex PCR. The data show just over 350,000 clones, roughly 87% seen once. Sequences were obtained from PBMCs or T cells enriched from blood (not recorded which). The source is a woman under 40 who had recovered from COVID-19.

J is TRBJ2-3 and V is TRBV5-1, with 7 nucleotides matching TRBD1. The CDR3 has 15 amino acids. V trimming: 2 bases; J trimming: 4 bases; junction bases outside the gene matches: 7. Germline lookup yields CDR1 SGHRS and CDR2 YFSETQ. The CDR3 coding sequence is TGCGCCAGCAGCTTCCGGGCAGGGGGAGCAGATACGCAGTATTTT. This gives the protein CASSFRAGGADTQYF.

The chain links TRBV28 to TRBJ2-5, with D perhaps TRBD2 (7 bases). The germline V and J ends were trimmed by 5 bases and 7 bases, with 20 bases remaining between them. This CDR3 is built from 15 residues. CDR1 is MDHEN and CDR2 is SYDVKM in the germline V gene. In nucleotides, the CDR3 is TGTGCCAGCAGTACCCATGAGGGGGGGATCGGGACCCAGTACTTC. It yields the protein CASSTHEGGIGTQYF.

The rearrangement joins TRBV28 to TRBJ2-1; TRBD2 might be the D (5 bases). V shed 1 base and J shed 6 bases, with 13 bases lying between them. CDR1 MDHEN and CDR2 SYDVKM come from the germline V gene. There are 15 residues in the CDR3. CDR3 sequence: CASSLLEDASNEQFF. In DNA, the CDR3 is TGTGCCAGCAGTTTATTGGAGGACGCCAGCAATGAGCAGTTCTTC.

The chain recombines TRBV5-6 with TRBJ1-2; D may be TRBD1 (5 bases). Germline CDR1 SGHDT, CDR2 YYEEEE. The V end was cut by 4 bases, the J end by 8 bases, with 12 bases between. CDR3 length: 12 amino acids. CDR3 nucleotide sequence: TGTGCCAGCAGCGCCGGGACTGGCGGCTACACCTTC. The encoded protein is CASSAGTGGYTF. The variable domain in full, with the rest retrieved from reference TRBV5-6 and TRBJ1-2, is DAGVTQSPTHLIKTRGQQVTLRCSPKSGHDTVSWYQQALGQGPQFIFQYYEEEERQRGNFPDRFSGHQFPNYSSELNVNALLLGDSALYLCASSAGTGGYTFGSGTRLTVV.

This chain uses TRBV6-1 with TRBJ2-1, with TRBD1 matching over 9 bases. V shed 3 bases, J shed 9 bases, and the junction held 18 bases outside the gene matches. CDR1 is MNHNS and CDR2 is SASEGT in the germline V gene. The CDR3 totals 18 residues. CDR3 DNA sequence: TGTGCCAGCAGTGACACGAGAGTGGGACAGGGTCGGGCTTTTGAGCAGTTCTTC. Translated: CASSDTRVGQGRAFEQFF.

The chain employs TRBV12-5 and TRBJ1-1; 7 bases are shared with TRBD1. This CDR3 is built from 14 residues. Trimming cost V 6 bases and J 10 bases; bases outside gene matches: 14. CDR1 LGHNT and CDR2 FRNRAP come from the germline V gene. This CDR3 reads CASGRDSDHLLAFF. Here the CDR3 DNA reads TGTGCTAGTGGCCGGGACAGTGATCACCTTTTAGCTTTCTTT.

V and J are TRBV27 and TRBJ2-5, with 7 bases lining up with TRBD1. This CDR3 spans 13 amino acids. With 5 bases clipped from V and 3 bases from J, the junction kept 3 bases outside the gene matches. The germline gives CDR1 MNHEY, CDR2 SMNVEV (reference sequence). This CDR3 reads CASSLGQEETQYF. The DNA of the CDR3 is TGTGCCAGCAGTCTCGGACAGGAAGAGACCCAGTACTTC.

The chain is built from TRBV19 and TRBJ2-1, with TRBD2 matching over 14 bases. There are 17 residues in the CDR3. CDR1 and CDR2 (germline): LNHDA, SQIVND (reference sequence). The J segment lost 4 bases and the V segment lost 5 bases, leaving 7 bases of the junction unmatched. The CDR3 protein is CASSPRLAGGLYNEQFF. The CDR3 DNA reads TGTGCCAGTAGTCCGAGACTAGCGGGGGGGCTATACAATGAGCAGTTCTTC.

The chain employs TRBV4-1 and TRBJ2-7; 7 nucleotides agree with TRBD1. The CDR3 contains 13 residues. After removal of 5 bases from V and 3 bases from J, the junction contained 4 bases not matched to a gene. Germline CDR1 and CDR2: MGHRA and YSYEKL. The chain's CDR3 is CASSKGQIYEQYF. The CDR3 DNA is TGCGCCAGCAGCAAGGGACAGATCTACGAGCAGTACTTC.

The chain recombines TRBV9 with TRBJ2-7, with 12 bases that match TRBD1. CDR3 length: 16 amino acids. Germline V gene sequence: CDR1 SGDLS, CDR2 YYNGEE. Trimming removed 0 bases from V and 5 bases from J; junction bases left unmatched: 6. The CDR3 bases are TGTGCCAGCAGCGTAGAGGCGGGACAGGGGGCCCACGAGCAGTACTTC. Its protein product is CASSVEAGQGAHEQYF.

J is TRBJ2-5 and V is TRBV6-5; a weak D match, TRBD2 (7 bases). CDR1 and CDR2 (germline): MNHEY, SVGAGI. CDR3 size: 12 residues. V lost 10 bases and J lost 5, with 14 bases in between. DNA for the CDR3: TGTGCCACAAGGGGGGGTGGCGAGACCCAGTACTTC. It is translated as CATRGGGETQYF.

The J gene is TRBJ2-1, the V gene TRBV5-1, with 9 bases identical to TRBD2. V trimming: 3 bases; J trimming: 5 bases; junction bases outside the gene matches: 3. CDR3 length: 14 residues. The V gene's germline CDR1 is SGHRS and CDR2 YFSETQ. CDR3 in amino acids: CASSSSGNHNEQFF. The CDR3, as DNA: TGCGCCAGCAGCTCTAGCGGGAACCACAATGAGCAGTTCTTC.

This chain links TRBV5-8 with TRBJ1-3; 7 bases line up with TRBD1. This CDR3 region has 12 residues. CDR1 and CDR2 (germline): SGHTS, YDEGEE. Trimming took 10 bases from V and 0 from J; bases not matched to a gene: 1. The CDR3 here is CAGQDSGNTIYF. The CDR3 DNA follows: TGTGCCGGACAGGACTCTGGAAACACCATATATTTT.

This chain uses TRBV9 with TRBJ2-3, with 11 bases identical to TRBD2. This CDR3 spans 18 amino acids. Germline values: CDR1 SGDLS, CDR2 YYNGEE. J lost 4 bases, V lost 0 bases, and 10 bases had no gene match. This CDR3 is CASSVAGLAGGLADTQYF. The CDR3 DNA reads TGTGCCAGCAGCGTAGCCGGATTAGCGGGAGGGCTGGCAGATACGCAGTATTTT. Full variable domain (missing parts from reference TRBV9 and TRBJ2-3): DSGVTQTPKHLITATGQRVTLRCSPRSGDLSVYWYQQSLDQGLQFLIQYYNGEERAKGNILERFSAQQFPDLHSELNLSSLELGDSALYFCASSVAGLAGGLADTQYFGPGTRLTVL.

Comment on this clone: Other DNA variants within this sample encode the same CDR3. The rearrangement joins TRBV6-5 to TRBJ2-7; 7 positions match TRBD2. V dropped 0 bases and J dropped 6; count of bases not matched to a gene: 2. CDR3 size: 13 residues. CDR1 is MNHEY and CDR2 is SVGAGI in the germline V gene. The CDR3 region is CASSYSSGGEQYF. CDR3 nucleotide sequence: TGTGCCAGCAGTTACTCCTCGGGGGGCGAGCAGTACTTC.

This clone was observed a few times. The J gene is TRBJ1-2, the V gene TRBV15, with D maybe TRBD1 (6 bases). Per the germline V gene, CDR1 is LNHNV and CDR2 is YYDKDF (reference sequence). The CDR3 covers 14 residues. Between the trimmed V and J ends, which lost 3 bases and 8 bases, there was a span of 16 bases. CDR3 amino acids: CATSSGQSFLGYTF. In DNA form, the CDR3 reads TGTGCCACCAGCAGTGGACAGTCCTTTCTCGGCTACACCTTC.

V and J are TRBV7-8 and TRBJ2-5, with D possibly being TRBD2 (6 bases). This CDR3 region has 15 residues. The V end was cut by 1 base, the J end by 5 bases, with 14 bases between. CDR1 and CDR2 from the germline V gene are SGHVS and FQNEAQ. The CDR3 region has the DNA TGTGCCAGCAGCTTAGGGGGGGTGGCGGTGGAGACCCAGTACTTC. Its protein product is CASSLGGVAVETQYF.

The rearrangement links TRBV29-1 to TRBJ1-1, with 10 bases fitting TRBD1. The germline V gene encodes CDR1 SQVTM and CDR2 ANQGSEA. The CDR3 loop spans 15 amino acids. The J segment lost 0 bases and the V segment lost 7 bases, leaving 8 bases of the junction unmatched. DNA of the CDR3: TGCAGCGGGGGACAGGGGTGGGGTATGAACACTGAAGCTTTCTTT. Amino acid sequence: CSGGQGWGMNTEAFF.

This chain links TRBV6-5 with TRBJ2-3, with TRBD2 matching over 11 bases. The V and J ends lost 6 bases and 2 bases, in that order; junction bases with no gene match: 4. Germline lookup yields CDR1 MNHEY and CDR2 SVGAGI. The CDR3 contains 15 residues. For the CDR3, the DNA is TGTGCCAGCAGGGGACTAGCGGCTTTCACAGATACGCAGTATTTT. Translated, it gives CASRGLAAFTDTQYF.

This rearrangement joins TRBV7-8 to TRBJ2-1; TRBD2 matches at 11 bases. The germline CDR1 and CDR2 sequences are SGHVS and FQNEAQ. This CDR3 has 16 amino acids. V dropped 3 bases and J dropped 8; count of bases not matched to a gene: 9. This CDR3 is CASSLLAGGPLDEQFF. As DNA, the CDR3 is TGTGCCAGCAGCTTGTTAGCGGGGGGGCCTTTGGATGAGCAGTTCTTC. Using reference TRBV7-8 and TRBJ2-1 for the parts outside the CDR3, the full variable domain is GAGVSQSPRYKVAKRGQDVALRCDPISGHVSLFWYQQALGQGPEFLTYFQNEAQLDKSGLPSDRFFAERPEGSVSTLKIQRTQQEDSAVYLCASSLLAGGPLDEQFFGPGTRLTVL.

Of note for this clone: Its ends do not fully match the called genes, so a read error is possible. This sequence joins TRBV6-1 and TRBJ2-7, with 9 bases aligning to TRBD1. Germline lookup yields CDR1 MNHNS and CDR2 SASEGT. This CDR3 has 14 residues. DNA of the CDR3: TGTGCCAGCAGCGAAGGACAGGGGTCCTACGAGCAGTACTTC. Translating it yields CASSEGQGSYEQYF.

The J gene is TRBJ2-3, the V gene TRBV7-8, with 7 bases aligning to TRBD2. Per germline, CDR1 SGHVS and CDR2 FQNEAQ. After removal of 1 base from V and 4 bases from J, the junction contained 2 bases not matched to a gene. The CDR3 covers 14 residues. CDR3 loop: CASSLVAGADTQYF. The CDR3 DNA reads as TGTGCCAGCAGCTTAGTGGCGGGGGCAGATACGCAGTATTTT. Combining the CDR3 with reference TRBV7-8 and TRBJ2-3 gives the whole variable domain GAGVSQSPRYKVAKRGQDVALRCDPISGHVSLFWYQQALGQGPEFLTYFQNEAQLDKSGLPSDRFFAERPEGSVSTLKIQRTQQEDSAVYLCASSLVAGADTQYFGPGTRLTVL.

The chain is built from TRBV4-1 and TRBJ1-1; D gene ambiguous. The germline V and J ends were trimmed by 0 bases and 7 bases, with 12 bases remaining between them. There are 14 residues in the CDR3. CDR1 is MGHRA, CDR2 YSYEKL, per germline. Here the CDR3 DNA reads TGCGCCAGCAGCCAAGAACTGGAACAGCTTGAAGCTTTCTTT. Protein product: CASSQELEQLEAFF.

This chain connects TRBV10-2 to TRBJ1-6; 7 bases line up with TRBD1. This CDR3 is 17 amino acids long. Trimming at V came to 6 bases and at J to 4 bases, leaving 12 bases not matched to a gene. CDR1 and CDR2 (germline): WSHSY, SAAADI. CDR3 bases: TGCGCCAGCAGGGCTGGGACAGCTTGGGGATATAATTCACCCCTCCACTTT. This sequence encodes CASRAGTAWGYNSPLHF.

The V gene is TRBV6-5, the J gene TRBJ1-2, with D possibly being TRBD1 (5 bases). The CDR3 extends over 15 amino acids. CDR1 is MNHEY and CDR2 is SVGAGI in the germline V gene. V lost 3 bases to trimming and J lost 1 base, with 12 bases between them. CDR3: CASSYSAGINYGYTF. CDR3 in DNA: TGTGCCAGCAGTTATTCGGCAGGGATTAACTATGGCTACACCTTC.

V gene TRBV4-1 combines with J gene TRBJ2-2, with 13 bases aligning to TRBD2. V trimming: 5 bases; J trimming: 7 bases; junction bases outside the gene matches: 7. The CDR3 is made up of 16 amino acids. Germline V lookup: CDR1 MGHRA, CDR2 YSYEKL. CDR3 sequence (DNA): TGCGCCAGCAGCTTACTAGCGGGAGGGCCTGGCGGGGAGCTGTTTTTT. This sequence encodes CASSLLAGGPGGELFF.

This chain joins TRBV28 and TRBJ2-7, with a possible D match to TRBD1 (5 bases). V was shortened by 6 bases and J by 0 bases, with 9 bases between the two germline ends. Germline V gene sequence: CDR1 MDHEN, CDR2 SYDVKM. CDR3 length: 13 amino acids. The CDR3 loop reads CASRSTASYEQYF. The CDR3 DNA is TGTGCCAGCAGATCGACAGCCTCCTACGAGCAGTACTTC.

The chain uses TRBV20-1 and TRBJ2-3; 8 bases agree with TRBD2. V lost 3 bases and J lost 0; bases outside the gene matches: 8. The germline CDR1 and CDR2 sequences are DFQATT and SNEGSKA (reference sequence). The CDR3 totals 16 residues. The CDR3 protein is CSASKRELTSTDTQYF. CDR3 DNA sequence: TGCAGTGCTAGTAAGCGGGAGCTTACTAGCACAGATACGCAGTATTTT.